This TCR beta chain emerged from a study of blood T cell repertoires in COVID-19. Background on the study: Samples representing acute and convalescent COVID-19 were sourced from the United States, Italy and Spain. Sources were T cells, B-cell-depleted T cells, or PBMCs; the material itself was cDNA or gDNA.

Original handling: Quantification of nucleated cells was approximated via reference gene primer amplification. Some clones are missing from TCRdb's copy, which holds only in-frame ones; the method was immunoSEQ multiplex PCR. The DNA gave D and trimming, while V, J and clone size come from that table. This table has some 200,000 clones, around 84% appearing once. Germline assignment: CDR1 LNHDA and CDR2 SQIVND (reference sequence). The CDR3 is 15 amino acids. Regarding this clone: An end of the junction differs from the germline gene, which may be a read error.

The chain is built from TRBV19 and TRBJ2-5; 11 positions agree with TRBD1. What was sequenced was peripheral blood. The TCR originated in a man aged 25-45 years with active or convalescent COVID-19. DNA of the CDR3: TGTGCCAGTAGCCCTAGGACAGGGGGCCAAGTGACCCAGTACTTC. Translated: CASSPRTGGQVTQYF.